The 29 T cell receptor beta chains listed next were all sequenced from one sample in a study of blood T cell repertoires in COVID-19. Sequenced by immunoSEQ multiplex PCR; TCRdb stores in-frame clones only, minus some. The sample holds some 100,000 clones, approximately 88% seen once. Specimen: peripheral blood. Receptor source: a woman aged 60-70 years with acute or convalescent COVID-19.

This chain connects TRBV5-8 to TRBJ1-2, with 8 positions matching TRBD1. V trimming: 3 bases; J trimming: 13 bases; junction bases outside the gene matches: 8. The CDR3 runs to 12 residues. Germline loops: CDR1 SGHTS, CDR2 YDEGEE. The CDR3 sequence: CASSWPQGGGTF. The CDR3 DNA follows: TGTGCCAGCAGCTGGCCACAGGGGGGAGGCACCTTC.

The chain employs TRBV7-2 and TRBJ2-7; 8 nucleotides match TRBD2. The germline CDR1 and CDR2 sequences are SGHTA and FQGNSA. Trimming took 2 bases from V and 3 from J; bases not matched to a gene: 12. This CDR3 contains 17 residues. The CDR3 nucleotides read TGTGCCAGCAGCTTACGGGCGGGAGGCCAAGGGGGCTACGAGCAGTACTTC. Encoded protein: CASSLRAGGQGGYEQYF.

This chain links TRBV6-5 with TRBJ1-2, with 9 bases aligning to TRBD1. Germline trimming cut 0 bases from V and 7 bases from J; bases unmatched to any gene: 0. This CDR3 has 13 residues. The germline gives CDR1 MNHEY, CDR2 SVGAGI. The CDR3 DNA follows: TGTGCCAGCAGTTACTCGACAGGGGGTGGCTACACCTTC. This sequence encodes CASSYSTGGGYTF.

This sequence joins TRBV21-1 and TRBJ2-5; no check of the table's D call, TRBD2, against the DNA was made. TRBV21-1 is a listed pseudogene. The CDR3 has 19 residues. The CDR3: CASSKGERTGLVGAETQYF. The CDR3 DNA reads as TGTGCCAGCAGCAAGGGGGAAAGAACGGGACTAGTCGGAGCAGAGACCCAGTACTTC.

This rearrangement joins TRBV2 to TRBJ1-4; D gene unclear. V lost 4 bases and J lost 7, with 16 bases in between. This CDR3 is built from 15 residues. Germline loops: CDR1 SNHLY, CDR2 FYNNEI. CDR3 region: CASSVDFAAGEKLFF. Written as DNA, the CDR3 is TGTGCCAGCAGTGTGGACTTTGCGGCGGGTGAAAAACTGTTTTTT.

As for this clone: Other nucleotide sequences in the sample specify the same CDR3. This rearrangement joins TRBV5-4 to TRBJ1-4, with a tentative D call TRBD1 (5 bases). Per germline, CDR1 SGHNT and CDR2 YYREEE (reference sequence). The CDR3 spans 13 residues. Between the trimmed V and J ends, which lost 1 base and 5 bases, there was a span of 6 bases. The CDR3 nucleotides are TGTGCCAGCAGCTTGCCAGGGAATGAAAAACTGTTTTTT. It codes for CASSLPGNEKLFF.

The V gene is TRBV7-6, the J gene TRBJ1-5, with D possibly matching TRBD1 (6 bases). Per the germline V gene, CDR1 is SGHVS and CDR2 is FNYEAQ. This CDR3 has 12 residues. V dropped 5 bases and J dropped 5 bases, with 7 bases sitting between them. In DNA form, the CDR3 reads TGTGCCAGCAGCGCAGGGGATCAGCCCCAGCATTTT. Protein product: CASSAGDQPQHF.

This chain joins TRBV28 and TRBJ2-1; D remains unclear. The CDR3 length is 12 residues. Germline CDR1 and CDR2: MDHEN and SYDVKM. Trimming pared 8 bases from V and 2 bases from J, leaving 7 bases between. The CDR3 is CASGPTYNEQFF. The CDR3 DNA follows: TGTGCCAGCGGGCCGACCTACAATGAGCAGTTCTTC. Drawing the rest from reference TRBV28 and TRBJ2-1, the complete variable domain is DVKVTQSSRYLVKRTGEKVFLECVQDMDHENMFWYRQDPGLGLRLIYFSYDVKMKEKGDIPEGYSVSREKKERFSLILESASTNQTSMYLCASGPTYNEQFFGPGTRLTVL.

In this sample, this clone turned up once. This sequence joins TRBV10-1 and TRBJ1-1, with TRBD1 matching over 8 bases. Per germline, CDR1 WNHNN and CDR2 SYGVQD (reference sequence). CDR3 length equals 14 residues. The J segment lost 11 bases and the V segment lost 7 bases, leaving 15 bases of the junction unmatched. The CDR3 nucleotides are TGCGCCAGCACCCCGACAGGGGCGGTGGGGCCGGCTTTCTTT. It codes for CASTPTGAVGPAFF.

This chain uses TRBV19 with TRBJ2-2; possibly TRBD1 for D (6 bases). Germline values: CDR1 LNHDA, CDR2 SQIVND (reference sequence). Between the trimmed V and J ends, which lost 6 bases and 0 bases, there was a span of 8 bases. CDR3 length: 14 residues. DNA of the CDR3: TGTGCCAGTAGACAGGGAACGAACACCGGGGAGCTGTTTTTT. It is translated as CASRQGTNTGELFF.

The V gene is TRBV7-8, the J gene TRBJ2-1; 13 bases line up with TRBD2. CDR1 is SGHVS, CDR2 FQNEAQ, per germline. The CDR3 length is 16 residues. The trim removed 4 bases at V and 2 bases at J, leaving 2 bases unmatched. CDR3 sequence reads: CASSSLAGGTYNEQFF. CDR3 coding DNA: TGTGCCAGCAGCTCACTAGCGGGAGGGACCTACAATGAGCAGTTCTTC.

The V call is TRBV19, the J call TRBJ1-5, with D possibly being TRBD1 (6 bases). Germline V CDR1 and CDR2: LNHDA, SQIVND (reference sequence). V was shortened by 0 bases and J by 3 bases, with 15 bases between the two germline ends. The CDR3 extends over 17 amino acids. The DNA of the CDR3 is TGTGCCAGTAGTATAGACAATTCAGGACAGCACAATCAGCCCCAGCATTTT. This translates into CASSIDNSGQHNQPQHF.

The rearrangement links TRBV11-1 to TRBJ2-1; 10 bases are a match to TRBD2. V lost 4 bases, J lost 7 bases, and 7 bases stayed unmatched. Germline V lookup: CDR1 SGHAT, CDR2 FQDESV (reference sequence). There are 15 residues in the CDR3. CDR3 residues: CASSSLAGVFNEQFF. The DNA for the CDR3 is TGTGCCAGCAGCTCCCTAGCGGGAGTTTTTAATGAGCAGTTCTTC.

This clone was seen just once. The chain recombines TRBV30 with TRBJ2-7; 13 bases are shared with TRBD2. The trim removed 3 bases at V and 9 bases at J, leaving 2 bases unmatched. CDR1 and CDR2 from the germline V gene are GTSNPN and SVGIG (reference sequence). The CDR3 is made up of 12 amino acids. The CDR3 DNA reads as TGTGCCTGGAGGGGACTAGCGGGAACGCAGTACTTC. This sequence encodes CAWRGLAGTQYF.

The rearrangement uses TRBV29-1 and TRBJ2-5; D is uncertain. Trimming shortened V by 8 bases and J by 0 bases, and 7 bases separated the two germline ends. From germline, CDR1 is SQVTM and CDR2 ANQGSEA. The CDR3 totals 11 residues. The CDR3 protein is CSCNNQETQYF. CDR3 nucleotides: TGCAGCTGTAACAACCAAGAGACCCAGTACTTC.

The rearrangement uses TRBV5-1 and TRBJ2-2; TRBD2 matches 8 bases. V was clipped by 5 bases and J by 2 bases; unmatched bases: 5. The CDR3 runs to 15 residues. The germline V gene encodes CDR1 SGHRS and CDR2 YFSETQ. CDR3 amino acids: CASSPSGRNTGELFF. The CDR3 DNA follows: TGCGCCAGCAGTCCTAGCGGGCGTAACACCGGGGAGCTGTTTTTT.

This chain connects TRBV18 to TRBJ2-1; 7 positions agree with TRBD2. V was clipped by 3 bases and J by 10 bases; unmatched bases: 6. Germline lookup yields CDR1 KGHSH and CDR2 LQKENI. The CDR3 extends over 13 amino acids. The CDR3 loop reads CASSPGWGGEQFF. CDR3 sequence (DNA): TGTGCCAGCTCACCCGGTTGGGGGGGGGAGCAGTTCTTC.

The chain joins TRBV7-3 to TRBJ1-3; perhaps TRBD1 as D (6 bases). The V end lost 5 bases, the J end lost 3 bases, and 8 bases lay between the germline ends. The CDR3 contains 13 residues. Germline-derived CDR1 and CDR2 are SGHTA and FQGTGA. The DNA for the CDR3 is TGTGCCAGCAGCCAGGGGCATGGAAACACCATATATTTT. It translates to CASSQGHGNTIYF.

CDR3 in DNA: TGTGCCAGCAGCGTAGGGCAGGGGCGGAATGGCTACACCTTC. Its protein is CASSVGQGRNGYTF. The rearrangement uses TRBV9 and TRBJ1-2, with a tentative D call TRBD1 (6 bases). V lost 0 bases, J lost 6 bases, and 12 bases lay in between. Germline CDR1 SGDLS, CDR2 YYNGEE. The CDR3 runs 14 residues.

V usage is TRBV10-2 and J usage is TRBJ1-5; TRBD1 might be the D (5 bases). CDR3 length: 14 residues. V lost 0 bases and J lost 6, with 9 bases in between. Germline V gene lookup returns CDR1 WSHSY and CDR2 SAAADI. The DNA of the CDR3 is TGCGCCAGCAGTGAGTCTACCGGGGGTCAGCCCCAGCATTTT. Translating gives CASSESTGGQPQHF.

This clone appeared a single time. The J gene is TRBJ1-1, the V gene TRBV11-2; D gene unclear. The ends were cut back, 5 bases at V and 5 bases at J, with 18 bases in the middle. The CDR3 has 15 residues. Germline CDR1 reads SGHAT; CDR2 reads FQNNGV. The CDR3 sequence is CASSTLARWRTEAFF. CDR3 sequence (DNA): TGTGCCAGCAGCACCTTGGCCCGTTGGAGAACTGAAGCTTTCTTT.

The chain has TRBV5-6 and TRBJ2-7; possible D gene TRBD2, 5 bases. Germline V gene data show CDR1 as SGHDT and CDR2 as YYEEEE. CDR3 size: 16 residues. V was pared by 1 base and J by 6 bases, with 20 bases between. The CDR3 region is CASSLSTFRIAGEQYV. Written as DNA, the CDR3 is TGTGCCAGCAGCTTGTCGACCTTCCGAATCGCGGGCGAGCAGTACGTC.

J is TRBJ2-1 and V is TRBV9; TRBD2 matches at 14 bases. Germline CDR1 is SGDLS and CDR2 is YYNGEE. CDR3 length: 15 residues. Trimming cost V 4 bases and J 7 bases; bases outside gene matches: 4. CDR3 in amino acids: CASSPRTSGRNEQFF. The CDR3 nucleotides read TGTGCCAGCAGCCCTCGGACTAGCGGGAGGAATGAGCAGTTCTTC. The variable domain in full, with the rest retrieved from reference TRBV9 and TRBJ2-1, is DSGVTQTPKHLITATGQRVTLRCSPRSGDLSVYWYQQSLDQGLQFLIQYYNGEERAKGNILERFSAQQFPDLHSELNLSSLELGDSALYFCASSPRTSGRNEQFFGPGTRLTVL.

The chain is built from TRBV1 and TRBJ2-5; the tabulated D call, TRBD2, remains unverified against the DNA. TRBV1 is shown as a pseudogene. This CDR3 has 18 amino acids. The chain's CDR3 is CTSNFHLPRSAGLETQYF. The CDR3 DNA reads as TGCACCAGCAATTTCCACCTTCCCCGATCAGCGGGACTTGAGACCCAGTACTTC.

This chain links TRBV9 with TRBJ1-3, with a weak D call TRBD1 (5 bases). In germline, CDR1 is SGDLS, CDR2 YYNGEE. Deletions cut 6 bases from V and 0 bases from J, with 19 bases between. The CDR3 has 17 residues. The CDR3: CASTPGGDAASGNTIYF. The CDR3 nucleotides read TGTGCCAGCACCCCTGGGGGGGATGCGGCCTCTGGAAACACCATATATTTT.

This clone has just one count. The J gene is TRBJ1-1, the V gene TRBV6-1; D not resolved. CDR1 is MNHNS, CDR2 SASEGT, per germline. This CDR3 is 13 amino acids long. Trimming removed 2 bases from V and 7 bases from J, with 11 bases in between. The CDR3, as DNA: TGTGCCAGCAGTGAACGGGGATTGTTTGAAGCTTTCTTT. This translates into CASSERGLFEAFF.

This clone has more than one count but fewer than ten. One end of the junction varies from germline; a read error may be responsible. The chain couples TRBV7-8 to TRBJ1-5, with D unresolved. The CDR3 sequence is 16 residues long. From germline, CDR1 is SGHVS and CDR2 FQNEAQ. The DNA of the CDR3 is TGTGCCAGCCGCTTGAGGCCCGGCGGTCCCAATCAGCCCCAGCATTTT. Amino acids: CASRLRPGGPNQPQHF. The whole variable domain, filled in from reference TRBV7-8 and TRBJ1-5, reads GAGVSQSPRYKVAKRGQDVALRCDPISGHVSLFWYQQALGQGPEFLTYFQNEAQLDKSGLPSDRFFAERPEGSVSTLKIQRTQQEDSAVYLCASRLRPGGPNQPQHFGDGTRLSIL.

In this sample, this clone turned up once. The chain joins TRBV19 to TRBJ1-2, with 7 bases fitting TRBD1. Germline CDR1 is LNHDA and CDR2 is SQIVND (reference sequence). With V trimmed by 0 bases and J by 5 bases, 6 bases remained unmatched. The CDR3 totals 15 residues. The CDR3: CASSIDRGDRYGYTF. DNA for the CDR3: TGTGCCAGTAGTATAGACAGGGGGGATCGGTATGGCTACACCTTC.

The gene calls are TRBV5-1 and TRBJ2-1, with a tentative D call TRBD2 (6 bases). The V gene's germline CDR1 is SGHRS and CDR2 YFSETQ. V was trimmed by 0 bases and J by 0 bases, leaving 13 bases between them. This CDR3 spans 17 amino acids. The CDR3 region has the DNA TGCGCCAGCAGCTTGGGGGGAGGCGCAAGCTCCTACAATGAGCAGTTCTTC. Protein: CASSLGGGASSYNEQFF.